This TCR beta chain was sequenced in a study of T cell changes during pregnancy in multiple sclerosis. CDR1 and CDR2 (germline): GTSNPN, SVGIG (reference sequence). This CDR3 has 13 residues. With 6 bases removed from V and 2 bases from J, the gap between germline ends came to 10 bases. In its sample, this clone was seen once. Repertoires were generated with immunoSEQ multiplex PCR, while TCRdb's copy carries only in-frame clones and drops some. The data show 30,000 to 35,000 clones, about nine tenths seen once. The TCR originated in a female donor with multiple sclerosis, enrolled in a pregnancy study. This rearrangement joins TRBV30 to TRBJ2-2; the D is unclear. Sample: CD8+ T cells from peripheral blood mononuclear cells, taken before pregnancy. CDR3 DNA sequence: TGTGCCTGTAGTCGGGTTAACACCGGGGAGCTGTTTTTT. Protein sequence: CACSRVNTGELFF. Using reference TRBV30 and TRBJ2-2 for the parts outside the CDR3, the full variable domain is SQTIHQWPATLVQPVGSPLSLECTVEGTSNPNLYWYRQAAGRGLQLLFYSVGIGQISSEVPQNLSASRPQDRQFILSSKKLLLSDSGFYLCACSRVNTGELFFGEGSRLTVL.